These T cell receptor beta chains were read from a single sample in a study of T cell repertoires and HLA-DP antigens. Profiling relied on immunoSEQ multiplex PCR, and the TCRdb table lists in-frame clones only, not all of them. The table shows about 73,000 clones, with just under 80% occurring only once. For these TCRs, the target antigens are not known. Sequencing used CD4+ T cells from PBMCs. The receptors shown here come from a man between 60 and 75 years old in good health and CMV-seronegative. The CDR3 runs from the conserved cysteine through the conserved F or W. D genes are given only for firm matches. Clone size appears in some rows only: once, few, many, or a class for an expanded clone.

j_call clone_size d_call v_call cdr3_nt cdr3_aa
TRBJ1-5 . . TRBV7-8 TGTGCCAGCAGCTCGGGACCTATCCGGTGGAATAGCAATCAGCCCCAGCATTTT CASSSGPIRWNSNQPQHF
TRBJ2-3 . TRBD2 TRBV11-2 TGTGCCAGCAGCTTAGGTCTAGCGGGATCTAGCACAGATACGCAGTATTTT CASSLGLAGSSTDTQYF
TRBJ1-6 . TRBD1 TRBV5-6 TGTGCCAGCAGTTTTGACAGGGATTCACCCCTCCACTTT CASSFDRDSPLHF
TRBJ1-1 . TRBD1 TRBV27 TGTGCCAGCAGTTTGAACAGGGGGTCCGTTGAAGCTTTCTTT CASSLNRGSVEAFF
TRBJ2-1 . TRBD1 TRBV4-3 TGCGCCAGCAGCCTAGAAGCAGGGGGCTCCTACAATGAGCAGTTCTTC CASSLEAGGSYNEQFF
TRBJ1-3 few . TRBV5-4 TGTGCCAGCAGCCAGAGGGAGGCTGGAAACACCATATATTTT CASSQREAGNTIYF
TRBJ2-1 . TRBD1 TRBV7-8 TGTGCCAGCAGCATAGGACAGGGCTTATACAATGAGCAGTTCTTC CASSIGQGLYNEQFF
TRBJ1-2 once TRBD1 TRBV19 TGTGCCAGTAGTCCACAGGACAGGCACTATGGCTACACCTTC CASSPQDRHYGYTF
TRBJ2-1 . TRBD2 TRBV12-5 TGTGCTAGTGGTTTCACGGGACTAGCGGGAGGGCCCACAGTAAATGAGCAGTTCTTC CASGFTGLAGGPTVNEQFF
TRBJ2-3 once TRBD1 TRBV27 TGTGCCAGCCGCCCGAGGGACAGGGGGGGCACAGATACGCAGTATTTT CASRPRDRGGTDTQYF
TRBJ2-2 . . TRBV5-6 TGTGCCAGCAGCCTACTAAACGGGGAGCTGTTTTTT CASSLLNGELFF
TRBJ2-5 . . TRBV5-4 TGTGCCAGCAGTCCCGGACAGCAAGAGACCCAGTACTTC CASSPGQQETQYF
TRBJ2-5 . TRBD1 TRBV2 TGTGCCAGCCGTCGGGACAGGGAGTTGGAGACCCAGTACTTC CASRRDRELETQYF
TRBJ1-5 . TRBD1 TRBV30 TGTGCCTGGAGTGGACAGGGGAATCAGCCCCAGCATTTT CAWSGQGNQPQHF
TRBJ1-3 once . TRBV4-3 TGCGCCAGCAGCCAACGCCACCCCCCCCCTGGAAACACCATATATTTT CASSQRHPPPGNTIYF
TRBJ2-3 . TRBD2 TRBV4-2 TGTGCCAGCAGCCCCGGGGCGGGTTCGGCCGGGACTAAAGATACGCAGTATTTT CASSPGAGSAGTKDTQYF
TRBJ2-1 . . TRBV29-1 TGCAGCGTTGAAGTTGTTCAGGGGGGTAATGAGCAGTTCTTC CSVEVVQGGNEQFF
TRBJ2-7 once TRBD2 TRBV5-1 TGCGCCAGCAGCTTGGAACTAGCGGAATACGAGCAGTACTTC CASSLELAEYEQYF
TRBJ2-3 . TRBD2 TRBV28 TGTGCCAGCAGTTTAGGGGGGGGTACAGATACGCAGTATTTT CASSLGGGTDTQYF
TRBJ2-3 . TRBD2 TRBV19 TGTGCCAGTACACTAGCGGGGGGGGCAGATACGCAGTATTTT CASTLAGGADTQYF
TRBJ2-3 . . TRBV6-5 TGTGCCAGCAGTCCTCGATCCCCCAGCACAGATACGCAGTATTTT CASSPRSPSTDTQYF
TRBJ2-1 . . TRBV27 TGTGCCAGCAGTTTATCGTATACAGGGTACAATGAGCAGTTCTTC CASSLSYTGYNEQFF
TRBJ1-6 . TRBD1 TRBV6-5 TGTGCCAGCAGTTACGTTCTGGGACAGAATAATTCACCCCTCCACTTT CASSYVLGQNNSPLHF
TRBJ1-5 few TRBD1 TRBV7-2 TGTGCCAGCAGCCGGGGACAGATCAATCAGCCCCAGCATTTT CASSRGQINQPQHF
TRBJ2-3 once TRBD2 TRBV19 TGTGCCAGTAGTGTGACTAGCGGGGCGGTAGATACGCAGTATTTT CASSVTSGAVDTQYF
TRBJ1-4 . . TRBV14 TGTGCCAGCAGCTCTTACAATGAAAAACTGTTTTTT CASSSYNEKLFF
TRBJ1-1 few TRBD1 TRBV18 TGTGCCAGCTCACCACCGTGGGCAGGGGGCGACACTGAAGCTTTCTTT CASSPPWAGGDTEAFF
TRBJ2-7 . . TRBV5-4 TGTGCCAGCAGCTACCAGCCCGACCGACGGACCTACGAGCAGTACTTC CASSYQPDRRTYEQYF
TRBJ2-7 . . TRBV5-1 TGCGCCAGCAGCTTGGTTATGCAGGGAAGTTCCCACGAGCAGTACTTC CASSLVMQGSSHEQYF
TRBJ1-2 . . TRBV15 TGTGCCACCAGCAGAGATGGGAGGAACTATGGCTACACCTTC CATSRDGRNYGYTF
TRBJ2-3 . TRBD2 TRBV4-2 TGTGCCAGCAGCCAGGTAGCGGGAGGAGGAGATACGCAGTATTTT CASSQVAGGGDTQYF
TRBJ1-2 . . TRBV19 TGTGCCAGTAGCCCAAACCGGGGGAGCGGCTACACCTTC CASSPNRGSGYTF
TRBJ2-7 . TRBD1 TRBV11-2 TGTGCCAGCAGCTTAGCCTTGACAGGGGCCTACGAGCAGTACTTC CASSLALTGAYEQYF
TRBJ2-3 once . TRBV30 TGTGCCTGTGGCACAGATACGCAGTATTTT CACGTDTQYF
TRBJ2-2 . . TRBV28 TGTGCCAGCGGTACCAGGGTTGGCTACACCGGGGAGCTGTTTTTT CASGTRVGYTGELFF
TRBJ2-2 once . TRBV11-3 TGTGCCAGCAGCTTTCCAGGAAGCGCCGGGGAGCTGTTTTTT CASSFPGSAGELFF
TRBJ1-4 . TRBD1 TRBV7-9 TGTGCCAGCAGCCCCGGGACAGGGGCGAGGAATGAAAAACTGTTTTTT CASSPGTGARNEKLFF
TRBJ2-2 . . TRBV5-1 TGCGCCAGCAGCTGGACTCTCCTGAACACCGGGGAGCTGTTTTTT CASSWTLLNTGELFF
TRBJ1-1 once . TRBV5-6 TGTGCCAGCAGCTTGCAGGCGACCCGGCTTGAAGCTTTCTTT CASSLQATRLEAFF
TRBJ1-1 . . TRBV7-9 TGTGCCAGCAGCCACGGGGCGGGCAGAATGAACACTGAAGCTTTCTTT CASSHGAGRMNTEAFF
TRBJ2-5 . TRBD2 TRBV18 TGTGCCAGCTCACGAACTAGCGTCCGGGAGACCCAGTACTTC CASSRTSVRETQYF
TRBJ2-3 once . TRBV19 TGTGCCAGTAGTATAGATAGGGGGGGGATAGATACGCAGTATTTT CASSIDRGGIDTQYF
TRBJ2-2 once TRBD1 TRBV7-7 TGTGCCAGCAGCCAGAACAGGGGGTCAGTCGACACCGGGGAGCTGTTTTTT CASSQNRGSVDTGELFF
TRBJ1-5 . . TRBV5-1 TGCGCCAGCAGCTTGGCCGGGGACAGCAATCAGCCCCAGCATTTT CASSLAGDSNQPQHF
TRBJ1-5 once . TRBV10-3 TGTGCCATCAGTGGGGAACCGGGGTCCAATCAGCCCCAGCATTTT CAISGEPGSNQPQHF
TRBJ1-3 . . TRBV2 TGTGCCAGCAGTTTGCCTACTCGGCCGAGCTCTGGAAACACCATATATTTT CASSLPTRPSSGNTIYF
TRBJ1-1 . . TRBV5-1 TGCGCCAGCAGCCCCGGAAGGTCGAACACTGAAGCTTTCTTT CASSPGRSNTEAFF
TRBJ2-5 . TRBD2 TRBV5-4 TGTGCCAGCAGCCAGACTAGCGGGAACCAAGAGACCCAGTACTTC CASSQTSGNQETQYF
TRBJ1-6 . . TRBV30 TGTGCCTCAACGAGACAGGCGAGCTCCTATAATTCACCCCTCCACTTT CASTRQASSYNSPLHF
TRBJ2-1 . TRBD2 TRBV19 TGTGCCAGTAGTCCAGGAGGGGGAGCGGGAGCACACAATGAGCAGTTCTTC CASSPGGGAGAHNEQFF
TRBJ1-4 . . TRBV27 TGTGCCAGCAGACGGTCCGGAGGGCAGAATGAAAAACTGTTTTTT CASRRSGGQNEKLFF
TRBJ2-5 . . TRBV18 TGTGCCAGCTCACAGGGGGATAGTCTGACCCAGTACTTC CASSQGDSLTQYF
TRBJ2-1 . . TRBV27 TGTGCCAGCAGTACTTATCCTAGCTCCTACAATGAGCAGTTCTTC CASSTYPSSYNEQFF